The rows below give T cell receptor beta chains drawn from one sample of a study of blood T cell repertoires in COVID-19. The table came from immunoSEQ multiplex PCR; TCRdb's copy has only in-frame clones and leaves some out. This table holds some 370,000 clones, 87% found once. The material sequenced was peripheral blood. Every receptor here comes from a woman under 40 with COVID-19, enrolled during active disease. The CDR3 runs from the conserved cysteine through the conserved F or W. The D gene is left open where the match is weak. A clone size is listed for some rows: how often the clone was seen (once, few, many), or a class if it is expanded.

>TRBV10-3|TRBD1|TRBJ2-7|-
TGTGCCATCAGTGAGCCTAACCGGGACAGGGGCCACGAGCAGTACTTC
CAISEPNRDRGHEQYF
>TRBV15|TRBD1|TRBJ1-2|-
TGTGCCACCAGAAGGACAGGAGTCGACTATGGCTACACCTTC
CATRRTGVDYGYTF
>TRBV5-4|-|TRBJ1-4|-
TGTGCCACCCAGGCTGGGGCTCGGGAAAAACTGTTTTTT
CATQAGAREKLFF
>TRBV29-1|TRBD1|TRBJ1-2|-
TGCAGCGTGAATCGGGACAGGGGGATCGGCTACACCTTC
CSVNRDRGIGYTF
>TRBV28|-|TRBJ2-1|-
TGTGCCAGCAGTTTATTGGGCAGTTCTTCCTACAATGAGCAGTTCTTC
CASSLLGSSSYNEQFF
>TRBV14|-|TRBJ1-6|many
TGTGCCAGCAGCCAAGATCAGAGGTATTCACCCCTCCACTTT
CASSQDQRYSPLHF
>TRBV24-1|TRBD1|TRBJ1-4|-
TGTGCCACCAGTGACCGACAGGGGATTAATGAAAAACTGTTTTTT
CATSDRQGINEKLFF
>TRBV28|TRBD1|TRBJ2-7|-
TGTGCCAGCACGCGCTCCCTCCGGGACAGGGGGCTCTTGCGAAACTACGAGCAGTACTTC
CASTRSLRDRGLLRNYEQYF
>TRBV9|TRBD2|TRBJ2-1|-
TGTGCCAGCAGCCCCCCCCTGGCGGCTAGCGGGAGGGATGAGCAGTTCTTC
CASSPPLAASGRDEQFF
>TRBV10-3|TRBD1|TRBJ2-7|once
TGTGCCATCAGCCGAAGAAAGGGACAGGGGGTCCACGAGCAGTACTTC
CAISRRKGQGVHEQYF
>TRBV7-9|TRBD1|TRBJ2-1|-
TGTGCCAGCAGCCTCGGACAGGGTGGATACAATGAGCAGTTCTTC
CASSLGQGGYNEQFF
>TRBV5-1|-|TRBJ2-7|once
TGCGCCAGCATCCGTCCGGGACTCCTGTCCTACGAGCAGTACTTC
CASIRPGLLSYEQYF
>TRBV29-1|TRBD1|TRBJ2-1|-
TGCAGCTCGGGGACAGGTGAGCAGTTCTTC
CSSGTGEQFF
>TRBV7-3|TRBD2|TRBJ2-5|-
TGTGCCAGCAGCCCATCGGGACTAGCGGGGCAAGAGACCCAGTACTTC
CASSPSGLAGQETQYF
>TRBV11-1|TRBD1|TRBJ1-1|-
TGTGCCAGCAGCTTAGAGGGACAGAGGAACACTGAAGCTTTCTTT
CASSLEGQRNTEAFF
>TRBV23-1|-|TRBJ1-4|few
TGCGCCAGCCGTCGGGGCGCATCTAATGAAAAACTGTTTTTT
CASRRGASNEKLFF
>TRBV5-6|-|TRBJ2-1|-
TGTGCCAGCAGCTTGTTCGACAATGAGCAGTTCTTC
CASSLFDNEQFF
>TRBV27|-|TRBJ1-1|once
TGTGCCAGCAGTAACACAGGACTAATGAACACTGAAGCTTTCTTT
CASSNTGLMNTEAFF
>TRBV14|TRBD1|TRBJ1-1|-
TGTGCCAGCAGCCGTAGGACAGGCATGAACACTGAAGCTTTCTTT
CASSRRTGMNTEAFF
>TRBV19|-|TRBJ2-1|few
TGTGCCAGTAGCCTCGGACACCGTGGAGATGAGCAGTTCTTC
CASSLGHRGDEQFF
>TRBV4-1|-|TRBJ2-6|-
TGCGCCAGCAGCCAAGATCCAGGCTGGGCTGGGGCCAACGTCCTGACTTTC
CASSQDPGWAGANVLTF
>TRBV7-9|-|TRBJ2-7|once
TGTGCCAGCAGTTTATCAACAGGGTCCTACGAGCAGTACTTC
CASSLSTGSYEQYF
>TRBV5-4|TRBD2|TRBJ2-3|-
TGTGCCAGCAGCCTGTGGACTAGCGGGACAGATACGCAGTATTTT
CASSLWTSGTDTQYF
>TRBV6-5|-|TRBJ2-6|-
TGTGCCAGCAGTTCCCCAGGGGCTGGGGCCAACGTCCTGACTTTC
CASSSPGAGANVLTF
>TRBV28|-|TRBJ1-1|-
TGTGCCAGCAGTTTATCGACAGGCGGCACTGAAGCTTTCTTT
CASSLSTGGTEAFF
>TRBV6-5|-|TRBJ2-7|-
TGTGCCAGCAGTTACTCGAACCGGGGAGAGCAGTACTTC
CASSYSNRGEQYF
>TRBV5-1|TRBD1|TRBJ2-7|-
TGCGCCAGCAGCTTCCCGGGACAGGGGGCAATGCAGTACTTC
CASSFPGQGAMQYF
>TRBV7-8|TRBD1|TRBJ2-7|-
TGTGCCAGCAGCCCTCGGGGACAGGGAGTCGGCGAGCAGTACTTC
CASSPRGQGVGEQYF
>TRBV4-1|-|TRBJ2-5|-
TGCGCCAGCAGCCAGGACGTACGGGGGTGGGAAGAGACCCAGTACTTC
CASSQDVRGWEETQYF
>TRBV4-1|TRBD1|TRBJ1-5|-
TGCGCCAGCAGCCAAACACAGGGGAAGGGCAATCAGCCCCAGCATTTT
CASSQTQGKGNQPQHF
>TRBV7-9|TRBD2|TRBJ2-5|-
TGTGCCAGCAGCCCGCGACTAGCGGGTCCCCAAGAGACCCAGTACTTC
CASSPRLAGPQETQYF
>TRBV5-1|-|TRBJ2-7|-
TGCGCCAGCAGCTTGGATCCAGGGATGTCCTACGAGCAGTACTTC
CASSLDPGMSYEQYF
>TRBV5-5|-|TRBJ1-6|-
TGTGCCAGCAGCCCGACCGTGACTCAAGGTTCACCCCTCCACTTT
CASSPTVTQGSPLHF
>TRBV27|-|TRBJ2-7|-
TGTGCCAGCAGTCTTAGGACAGACTACGAGCAGTACTTC
CASSLRTDYEQYF
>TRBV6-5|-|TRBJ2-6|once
TGTGCCAGCAGAGCAAGGGGATTCGGGGCCAACGTCCTGACTTTC
CASRARGFGANVLTF
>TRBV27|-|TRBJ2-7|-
TGTGCCAGCAGGGACAGTTACGAGCAGTACTTC
CASRDSYEQYF
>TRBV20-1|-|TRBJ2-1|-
TGCAGTGCTAGTTCTTTAGAGCTCGCCTACAATGAGCAGTTCTTC
CSASSLELAYNEQFF
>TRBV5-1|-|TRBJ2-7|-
TGCGCCAGCAGCTTCGATCCCCGGAGCTACGAGCAGTACTTC
CASSFDPRSYEQYF
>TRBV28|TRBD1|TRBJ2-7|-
TGTGCCAGCACGCCGGGACAGAATTCCTACGAGCAGTACTTC
CASTPGQNSYEQYF
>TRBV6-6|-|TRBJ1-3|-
TGTGCCAGCAGACTCCGGGACTCAGCTGGAAACACCATATATTTT
CASRLRDSAGNTIYF
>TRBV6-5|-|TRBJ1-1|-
TGTGCCAGCAGTTACTCAATGGGGGCATTATATGAAGCTTTCTTT
CASSYSMGALYEAFF
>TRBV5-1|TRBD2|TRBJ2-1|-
TGCGCCAGCAGCTGGAGCGAGCGGGGCAATGAGCAGTTCTTC
CASSWSERGNEQFF
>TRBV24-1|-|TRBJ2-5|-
TGTGCCACCAGTGATTTCAAAGAGACCCAGTACTTC
CATSDFKETQYF
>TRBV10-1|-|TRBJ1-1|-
TGCGCCAGCAGCGCCTCCCGACAGGCTAACACTGAAGCTTTCTTT
CASSASRQANTEAFF
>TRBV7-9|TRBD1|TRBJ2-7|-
TGTGCCAGCAGCGCGGGACAGGGAACCTACGAGCAGTACTTC
CASSAGQGTYEQYF
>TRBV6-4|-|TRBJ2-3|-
TGTGCCAGCAGTGACGGAGGTACTAGCACAGATACGCAGTATTTT
CASSDGGTSTDTQYF
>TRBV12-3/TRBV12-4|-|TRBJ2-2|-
TGTGCCAGCCTCTCCGGGAACACCGGGGAGCTGTTTTTT
CASLSGNTGELFF
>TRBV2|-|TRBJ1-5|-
TGTGCCAGCAGTGAGAGGCTTCTACAGCCCCAGCATTTT
CASSERLLQPQHF
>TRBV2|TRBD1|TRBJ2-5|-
TGTGCCAGCAGTCCCTCCCCGGGACAGGGGGAGACCCAGTACTTC
CASSPSPGQGETQYF
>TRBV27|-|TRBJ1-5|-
TGTGCCAGCAGTCCATGGGGGGGCAATCAGCCCCAGCATTTT
CASSPWGGNQPQHF
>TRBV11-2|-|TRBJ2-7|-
TGTGCCAGCAGCCCGGGACACAGCTCCTACGAGCAGTACTTC
CASSPGHSSYEQYF
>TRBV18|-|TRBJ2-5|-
TGTGCCAGCTCACCGTCCCTGGGCCCTAACCAAGAGACCCAGTACTTC
CASSPSLGPNQETQYF
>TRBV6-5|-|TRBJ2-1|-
TGTGCCAGCAGTTACGTGGAGGGGGCGAATGAGCAGTTCTTC
CASSYVEGANEQFF
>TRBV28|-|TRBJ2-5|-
TGTGCCAGCAGTTTGAACCCCAGGGGAGGGGAGACCCAGTACTTC
CASSLNPRGGETQYF
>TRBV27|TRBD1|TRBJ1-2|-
TGTGCCAGCAGTTTAAAACAGGGGGCCGGCTATGGCTACACCTTC
CASSLKQGAGYGYTF